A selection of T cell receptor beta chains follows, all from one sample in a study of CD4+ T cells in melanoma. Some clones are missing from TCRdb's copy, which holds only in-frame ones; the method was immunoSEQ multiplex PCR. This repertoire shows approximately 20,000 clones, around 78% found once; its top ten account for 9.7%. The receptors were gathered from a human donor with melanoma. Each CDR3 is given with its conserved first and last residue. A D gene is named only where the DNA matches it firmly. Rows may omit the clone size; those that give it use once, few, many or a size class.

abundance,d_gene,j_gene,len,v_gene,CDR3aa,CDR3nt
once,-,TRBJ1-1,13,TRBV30,CAWDLQVNTEAFF,TGTGCCTGGGATTTACAGGTGAACACTGAAGCTTTCTTT
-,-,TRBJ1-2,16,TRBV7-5,CARSFNRERTNYGYTF,TGTGCCAGAAGCTTTAACAGGGAACGGACTAACTATGGCTACACCTTC
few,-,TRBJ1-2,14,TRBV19,CASSIGTGYYGYTF,TGTGCCAGTAGTATAGGAACAGGGTACTATGGCTACACCTTC
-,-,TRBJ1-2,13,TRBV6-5,CASSYSLREGYTF,TGTGCCAGCAGTTACAGCCTACGGGAAGGCTACACCTTC
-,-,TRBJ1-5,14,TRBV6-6,CASSYPRVGQPQHF,TGTGCCAGCAGTTACCCGAGAGTAGGTCAGCCCCAGCATTTT
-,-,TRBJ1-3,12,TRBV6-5,CASKSSGNTIYF,TGTGCCAGCAAGTCCTCTGGAAACACCATATATTTT
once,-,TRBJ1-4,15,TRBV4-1,CASSQDHREAEKLFF,TGCGCCAGCAGCCAAGACCACAGAGAAGCCGAAAAACTGTTTTTT
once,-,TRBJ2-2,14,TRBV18,CASSPLRDAGELFF,TGTGCCAGCTCACCGCTCAGGGACGCCGGGGAGCTGTTTTTT
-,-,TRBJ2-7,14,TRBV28,CASSDPGSRSEQYF,TGTGCCAGCAGTGACCCGGGGTCGAGGAGCGAGCAGTACTTC
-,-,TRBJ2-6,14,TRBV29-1,CSVGELEGTNVLTF,TGCAGCGTTGGGGAACTTGAGGGGACCAACGTCCTGACTTTC
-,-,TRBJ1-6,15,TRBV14,CASSQDPGRNSPLHF,TGTGCCAGCAGCCAAGACCCGGGACGGAATTCACCCCTCCACTTT
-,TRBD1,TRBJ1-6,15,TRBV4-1,CASSPRQGNNSPLHF,TGCGCCAGCAGCCCCCGACAGGGCAATAATTCACCCCTCCACTTT
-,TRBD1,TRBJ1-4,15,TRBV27,CASSLWPGQYEKLFF,TGTGCCAGCAGTTTATGGCCGGGACAGTATGAAAAACTGTTTTTT
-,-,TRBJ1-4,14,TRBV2,CASNLGGGQRKLFF,TGTGCCAGCAACCTGGGGGGAGGCCAGAGAAAACTGTTTTTT
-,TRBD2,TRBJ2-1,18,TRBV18,CASSPPIWTSGVVNEQFF,TGTGCCAGCTCACCACCAATCTGGACTAGCGGGGTGGTCAATGAGCAGTTCTTC
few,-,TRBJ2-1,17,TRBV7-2,CASSVGTTWKSYNEQFF,TGTGCCAGCAGCGTAGGGACGACATGGAAATCCTACAATGAGCAGTTCTTC